The subject of this entry is one T cell receptor beta chain. Between the trimmed V and J ends, which lost 6 bases and 12 bases, there was a span of 9 bases. The CDR3 totals 11 residues. The treatment: approximately 18 received Ad26.COV2.S at low or high dose, single or two shots; about 5 received placebo; per-sample allocation not given. Sampling was performed 63 days after the first vaccine or placebo injection. Repertoires were generated with immunoSEQ multiplex PCR, while TCRdb's copy carries only in-frame clones and drops some. The data hold about 320,000 clones, with about 82% observed a single time. This sample stems from a study of Ad26.COV2.S vaccination and SARS-CoV-2 variants.

This clonotype was sampled from a person between 18 and 60 years old who received the Ad26.COV2.S COVID-19 vaccine or a placebo. The specimen comprised peripheral blood, sampled in a trial of Ad26.COV2.S vaccine versus placebo. The chain combines TRBV12-3 or TRBV12-4 with TRBJ1-6; D may be TRBD1 (6 bases). CDR3 loop: CASSKGGPLHF. CDR3 nucleotide sequence: TGTGCCAGCAGCAAGGGGGGACCCCTCCACTTT.